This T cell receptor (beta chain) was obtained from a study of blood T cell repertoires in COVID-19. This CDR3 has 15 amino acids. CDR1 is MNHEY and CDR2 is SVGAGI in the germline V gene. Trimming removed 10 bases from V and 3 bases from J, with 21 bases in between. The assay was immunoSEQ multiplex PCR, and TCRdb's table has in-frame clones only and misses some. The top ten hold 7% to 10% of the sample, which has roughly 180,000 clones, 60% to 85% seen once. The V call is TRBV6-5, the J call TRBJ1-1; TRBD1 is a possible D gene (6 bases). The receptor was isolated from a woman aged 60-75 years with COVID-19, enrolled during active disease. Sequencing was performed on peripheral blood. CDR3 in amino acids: CANSSRDTIYTEAFF. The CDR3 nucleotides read TGTGCCAACTCGTCCCGGGACACAATATACACTGAAGCTTTCTTT.